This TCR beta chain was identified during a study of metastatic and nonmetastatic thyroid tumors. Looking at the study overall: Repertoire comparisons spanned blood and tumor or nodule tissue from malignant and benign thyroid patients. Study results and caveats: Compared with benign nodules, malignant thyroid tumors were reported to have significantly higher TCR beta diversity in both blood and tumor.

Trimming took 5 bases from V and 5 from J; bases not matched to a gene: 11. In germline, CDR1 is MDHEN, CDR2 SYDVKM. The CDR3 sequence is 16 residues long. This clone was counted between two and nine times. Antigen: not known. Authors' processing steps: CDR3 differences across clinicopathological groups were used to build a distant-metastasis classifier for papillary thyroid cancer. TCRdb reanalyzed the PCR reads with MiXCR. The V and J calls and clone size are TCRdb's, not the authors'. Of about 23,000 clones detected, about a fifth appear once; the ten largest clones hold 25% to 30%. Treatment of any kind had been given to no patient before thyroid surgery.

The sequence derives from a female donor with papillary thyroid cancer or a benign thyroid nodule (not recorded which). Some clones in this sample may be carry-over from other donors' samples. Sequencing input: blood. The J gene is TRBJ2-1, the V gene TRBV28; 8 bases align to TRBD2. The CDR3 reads CASSNRGRTMDNEQFF. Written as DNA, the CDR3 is TGTGCCAGCAGTAACCGCGGGAGGACGATGGACAATGAGCAGTTCTTC. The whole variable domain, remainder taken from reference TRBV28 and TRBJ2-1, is DVKVTQSSRYLVKRTGEKVFLECVQDMDHENMFWYRQDPGLGLRLIYFSYDVKMKEKGDIPEGYSVSREKKERFSLILESASTNQTSMYLCASSNRGRTMDNEQFFGPGTRLTVL.